One sample yielded the 21 T cell receptor beta chains listed below, sequenced in a study of T cells in localized non-small cell lung cancer. Sequencing was performed with immunoSEQ multiplex PCR; in TCRdb, only in-frame clones are kept and a portion is missing. The data contain about 28,000 clones, 90% of them singletons. Here the sequenced sample was peripheral blood, taken before any cancer treatment. The receptors stem from a woman aged 35 to 70 with stage I lung adenocarcinoma.

V is TRBV9 and J is TRBJ2-2; D call uncertain. CDR1 and CDR2 from the germline V gene are SGDLS and YYNGEE. Trimming pared 0 bases from V and 2 bases from J, leaving 14 bases between. CDR3 length: 17 amino acids. The CDR3, as DNA: TGTGCCAGCAGCGTAGCGCCAGGTCCCTTTAACACCGGGGAGCTGTTTTTT. As protein: CASSVAPGPFNTGELFF.

The chain recombines TRBV10-1 with TRBJ1-1; no reliable D call. Trimming removed 0 bases from V and 3 bases from J, with 8 bases in between. The CDR3 consists of 14 residues. Germline CDR1 and CDR2: WNHNN and SYGVQD (reference sequence). The CDR3 reads CASSESRADTEAFF. CDR3 in DNA: TGCGCCAGCAGTGAGTCGAGAGCTGACACTGAAGCTTTCTTT.

This clone was observed a single time. The chain carries TRBV19 and TRBJ2-1; D not resolved. V lost 1 base, J lost 4 bases, and 8 bases lay in between. This CDR3 comprises 14 residues. Germline V gene lookup returns CDR1 LNHDA and CDR2 SQIVND (reference sequence). CDR3 DNA: TGTGCCAGTAGTATAGGGGGAATTTACAATGAGCAGTTCTTC. Protein sequence: CASSIGGIYNEQFF.

The chain is built from TRBV6-5 and TRBJ2-5; D ambiguous. Germline CDR1 is MNHEY and CDR2 is SVGAGI. Trimming removed 6 bases from V and 4 bases from J, with 12 bases in between. The CDR3 loop spans 13 amino acids. CDR3 sequence reads: CASSLSRPETQYF. As DNA, the CDR3 is TGTGCCAGCAGCTTAAGTAGACCAGAGACCCAGTACTTC.

The V gene is TRBV4-3, the J gene TRBJ1-1; D is unclear. The length of the CDR3 is 16 residues. The V gene's germline CDR1 is LGHNA and CDR2 YSLEER. Trimming cost V 0 bases and J 4 bases, with 15 bases left between them. The CDR3 here is CASSQDWPPGGTEAFF. Here the CDR3 DNA reads TGCGCCAGCAGCCAAGATTGGCCCCCGGGAGGCACTGAAGCTTTCTTT.

This rearrangement joins TRBV6-5 to TRBJ2-3, with TRBD2 matching 7 bases. The ends lost 0 bases at V and 0 bases at J; junction bases unmatched: 3. CDR1 and CDR2 from the germline V gene are MNHEY and SVGAGI. This CDR3 is 16 amino acids long. The CDR3 loop reads CASSYSMGGSTDTQYF. The CDR3, as DNA: TGTGCCAGCAGTTACTCGATGGGGGGGAGCACAGATACGCAGTATTTT.

This rearrangement joins TRBV27 to TRBJ1-2, with TRBD1 as a possible D gene (6 bases). Germline values: CDR1 MNHEY, CDR2 SMNVEV (reference sequence). V gave up 8 bases and J gave up 4 bases, with 29 bases separating them. CDR3 length: 18 residues. The CDR3 bases are TGTGCCAGCCGAAAACAAATGCCACCCTTTAAGGGGGGCTATGGCTACACCTTC. Translation gives CASRKQMPPFKGGYGYTF.

This chain joins TRBV19 and TRBJ1-5; D ambiguous. V shed 3 bases and J shed 4 bases, with 13 bases lying between them. Germline V gene sequence: CDR1 LNHDA, CDR2 SQIVND (reference sequence). The CDR3 consists of 15 residues. CDR3 in DNA: TGTGCCAGTAGTATTGTTCCCGGCCCTAATCAGCCCCAGCATTTT. The encoded protein is CASSIVPGPNQPQHF.

The chain combines TRBV19 with TRBJ1-5; D unclear. From germline, CDR1 is LNHDA and CDR2 SQIVND (reference sequence). The CDR3 is 15 amino acids. Deletions cut 5 bases from V and 0 bases from J, with 11 bases between. The CDR3 loop reads CASSVGLYSNQPQHF. Written as DNA, the CDR3 is TGTGCCAGTAGTGTCGGACTGTATAGCAATCAGCCCCAGCATTTT. The full variable domain, completed using reference TRBV19 and TRBJ1-5, is DGGITQSPKYLFRKEGQNVTLSCEQNLNHDAMYWYRQDPGQGLRLIYYSQIVNDFQKGDIAEGYSVSREKKESFPLTVTSAQKNPTAFYLCASSVGLYSNQPQHFGDGTRLSIL.

This clone has a single count. V and J are TRBV9 and TRBJ2-1; D remains unclear. The germline gives CDR1 SGDLS, CDR2 YYNGEE. The ends were cut back, 4 bases at V and 5 bases at J, with 16 bases in the middle. The CDR3 contains 15 residues. For the CDR3, the DNA is TGTGCCAGCAGCTTTGACCCTAGTAACCACAATGAGCAGTTCTTC. This encodes CASSFDPSNHNEQFF.

The chain recombines TRBV9 with TRBJ1-4; D not certain. The CDR3 has 15 amino acids. The V and J ends lost 0 bases and 0 bases respectively, with 6 bases between them. Germline V gene lookup returns CDR1 SGDLS and CDR2 YYNGEE. CDR3 sequence (DNA): TGTGCCAGCAGCGTAGGTCAGACAACTAATGAAAAACTGTTTTTT. Protein: CASSVGQTTNEKLFF.

This chain uses TRBV5-8 with TRBJ1-1; 10 bases map to TRBD1. This CDR3 is 14 amino acids long. The germline gives CDR1 SGHTS, CDR2 YDEGEE. V lost 7 bases and J lost 7; bases outside the gene matches: 10. The CDR3 nucleotides are TGTGCCAGCCGTAAGACAGGGGGCAATCTTGAAGCTTTCTTT. It translates to CASRKTGGNLEAFF.

This clone was found a few times. This CDR3 is CAWSVIREKLFF. CDR3 sequence (DNA): TGTGCCTGGAGTGTAATCCGGGAAAAACTGTTTTTT. This chain joins TRBV30 and TRBJ1-4; D is ambiguous. The germline V and J ends were trimmed by 0 bases and 8 bases, with 7 bases remaining between them. Germline CDR1 and CDR2: GTSNPN and SVGIG (reference sequence). This CDR3 contains 12 residues.

This chain links TRBV7-2 with TRBJ2-1, with 9 nucleotides matching TRBD1. V dropped 4 bases and J dropped 7; count of bases not matched to a gene: 11. The germline CDR1 and CDR2 sequences are SGHTA and FQGNSA. This CDR3 has 16 amino acids. CDR3 DNA: TGTGCCAGCAGCTCTTTCGCGGGACAGGGCTCGAATGAGCAGTTCTTC. It is translated as CASSSFAGQGSNEQFF.

This clone appeared once. The V call is TRBV9, the J call TRBJ2-7, with 13 bases identical to TRBD2. CDR3 length: 14 amino acids. Trimming took 0 bases from V and 7 from J; bases not matched to a gene: 1. The V gene's germline CDR1 is SGDLS and CDR2 YYNGEE. CDR3 amino acids: CASSVEGLAGEQYF. The DNA for the CDR3 is TGTGCCAGCAGCGTAGAGGGACTAGCGGGGGAGCAGTACTTC.

The CDR3 region is CASSFDPESGELFF. The CDR3 DNA reads TGCGCCAGCAGCTTTGACCCAGAATCGGGGGAGCTGTTTTTT. This sequence joins TRBV5-1 and TRBJ2-2; D is unresolved. This CDR3 has 14 residues. CDR1 is SGHRS, CDR2 YFSETQ, per germline. Trimming shortened V by 2 bases and J by 8 bases, and 13 bases separated the two germline ends.

This chain joins TRBV20-1 and TRBJ2-7, with D unresolved. The CDR3 length is 10 residues. The germline V gene has CDR1 DFQATT and CDR2 SNEGSKA (reference sequence). Trimming took 5 bases from V and 3 from J, leaving 5 bases between them. The CDR3 sequence is CSAGNYEQYF. The DNA for the CDR3 is TGCAGTGCTGGCAACTACGAGCAGTACTTC.

This sequence joins TRBV5-8 and TRBJ1-5; no clear D. Trimming shortened V by 4 bases and J by 5 bases, and 13 bases separated the two germline ends. The length of the CDR3 is 14 residues. Germline values: CDR1 SGHTS, CDR2 YDEGEE. CDR3 protein: CASSLGERYQPQHF. The CDR3 DNA reads as TGTGCCAGCAGCCTCGGGGAGAGGTATCAGCCCCAGCATTTT. Filled out from reference TRBV5-8 and TRBJ1-5, the complete variable domain reads EAGVTQSPTHLIKTRGQQATLRCSPISGHTSVYWYQQALGLGLQFLLWYDEGEERNRGNFPPRFSGRQFPNYSSELNVNALELEDSALYLCASSLGERYQPQHFGDGTRLSIL.

The V call is TRBV7-8, the J call TRBJ2-3; 9 bases line up with TRBD1. CDR1 and CDR2 from the germline V gene are SGHVS and FQNEAQ. V trimming: 5 bases; J trimming: 6 bases; junction bases outside the gene matches: 18. The CDR3 length is 18 residues. The DNA for the CDR3 is TGTGCCAGCAGCCGAATATCCGCCTACAGGGGGCAAGGGGATACGCAGTATTTT. This gives the protein CASSRISAYRGQGDTQYF.

The chain combines TRBV6-6 with TRBJ1-1; TRBD1 might be the D (5 bases). Trimming shortened V by 4 bases and J by 6 bases, and 15 bases separated the two germline ends. This CDR3 is built from 14 residues. CDR1 is MNHNY and CDR2 is SVGAGI in the germline V gene (reference sequence). The DNA for the CDR3 is TGTGCCAGCAGTTCCTCCTCTTGGGGGGCTGAAGCTTTCTTT. It yields the protein CASSSSSWGAEAFF.

The rearrangement joins TRBV4-3 to TRBJ1-1; D may be TRBD1 (5 bases). In germline, CDR1 is LGHNA, CDR2 YSLEER. There are 15 residues in the CDR3. V lost 1 base to trimming and J lost 1 base, with 10 bases between them. CDR3 coding DNA: TGCGCCAGCAGCCAAGGGGGCTTCCAGAACACTGAAGCTTTCTTT. It is translated as CASSQGGFQNTEAFF.